This T cell receptor (beta chain) was observed in a study of OX40 agonist ivuxolimab in advanced cancers. Study-level points and caveats: Circulating CD4+ and CD8+ T cells showed clonal expansion by week 6 at 0.1 to 3.0 mg/kg. The expanded peripheral T cells' antigen specificity was not determined.

The protocol was immunoSEQ multiplex PCR, while the TCRdb copy is restricted to in-frame clones and leaves out a portion. The sample lists 40,000 to 60,000 clones, 75% to 90% occurring once. Regarding this clone: The target antigen is unknown.

The CDR3 runs to 19 residues. Germline-derived CDR1 and CDR2 are MNHEY and SMNVEV (reference sequence). The V and J ends lost 8 bases and 4 bases, in that order; junction bases with no gene match: 21. The sequencing here drew on CD4+ or CD8+ T cells sorted from blood, taken in a trial of the OX40 agonist ivuxolimab. This sequence originates from an adult with an advanced solid tumor such as melanoma, head and neck, liver or kidney cancer. The chain couples TRBV27 to TRBJ2-5, with 11 nucleotides matching TRBD2. CDR3 loop: CASGYPGGRLAGIRETQYF. The CDR3 nucleotides are TGTGCCAGCGGGTACCCGGGGGGAAGACTAGCGGGGATTAGAGAGACCCAGTACTTC.